This TCR beta chain emerged from a study of blood T cells in healthy people across ages. Together with a sample-barcoded 5' primer, a J-beta primer mix was included in a second PCR lasting 7 to 11 cycles. Per-sample output comprised a minimum of 3 million paired-end reads containing CDR3. Each CDR3 protein gets one entry after TCRdb re-called the 5' RACE reads with MiXCR. Here the sample spans 1.5 million or so distinct CDR3 sequences, approximately 40% being singletons. Per sample, a minimum of 6 million PBMCs were isolated. The CDR3 is 12 amino acids. Germline V gives CDR1 DFQATT, CDR2 SNEGSKA (reference sequence).

This TCR was recovered from a woman aged 18-29 years in good health. The chain joins TRBV20-1 to TRBJ2-5; D not resolved. The DNA end is a closer match to TRBJ2-4, so the J assignment may be wrong. The sample taken for sequencing was blood. Here the CDR3 DNA reads TGCAGTGCTGCTACATCCTTTGGCATTCAGTACTTC. Protein product: CSAATSFGIQYF.